This TCR beta chain was identified in a study of T cells expressing NK-cell markers (dated by TCRdb to about 2020). Background for the entire study: In sorted CD3+CD56+NKG2C+, CD3+CD56+NKG2C- and CD3+CD56-NKG2C+ T-cell subsets from several donors, TCR beta-chain repertoires were profiled. Seven of the eight sequenced donors were HCMV-seropositive and one was HCMV-seronegative. The eight sequenced donors were randomly selected healthy volunteers, three men and five women. The libraries were sequenced on Illumina HiSeq 2000/2500, MiSeq or NextSeq, producing 2 x 150 bp reads. Broader findings and caveats from the paper: Whether the expanded NKG2C-expressing T cell clones were specific for HCMV antigens remained unclear. Those dominant clonotypes were again the most abundant among CD3+CD56-NKG2C+ cells in a handful of donors, at about 28.3-65%. In six donors, the dominant CD3+CD56+NKG2C+ clonotypes were found to rank among the top 10 CD8+ clonotypes and to make up about 1.0-8% of CD8+ T cells.

HCMV-specific IgG was detected in serum with a commercial ELISA kit to determine HCMV serostatus. Peripheral blood mononuclear cells were isolated from blood by Ficoll density gradient centrifugation. Instrument on record: Illumina HiSeq 2000. The TCR beta cDNA libraries were made using 5'RACE template switching, a step that added both a universal primer site and unique molecular identifiers. cDNA synthesis was primed from the TCR beta constant segment and was followed by two successive PCR amplification steps. As for the original processing: MIGEC handled demultiplexing of the reads and grouping by UMI, while MiTCR was used to assemble and quantify clonotypes. To exclude erroneous sequences, only TCR cDNA sequences supported by at least two reads were retained. The tcR package was used for downstream repertoire analysis, and clonotypes were matched between fractions using CDR3 nucleotide sequence together with V segment. VDJmatch was used to annotate antigen specificity against VDJdb, with one amino acid substitution allowed in CDR3. Following TCRdb reprocessing, every CDR3 protein sequence forms one entry, and DNA is not provided. These V and J calls rely on TCRdb rather than the paper's analysis. This sample's table has entries for 500,000 to 700,000 distinct CDR3 sequences. The ten largest clones add up to less than 4.5% of the sample.

About this clonotype itself: Its antigen remains undetermined.

Sequencing input: blood T cells: a sorted CD56 or NKG2C T cell subset, CD4+ or CD8+ T cells, or bulk PBMC T cells (not recorded which). The TCR originated in a man between 18 and 35 years old in good health. Donor details come from another sample of the same person, matched by shared clones.

The CDR3 here reads CSVEGPGVGYHEAFF. Recombination joined TRBV29-1 with TRBJ1-1; the D call of TRBD1 rests on TCRdb alone, since no DNA is present to check it. The CDR3 contains 15 residues, cysteine and phenylalanine counted. No DNA accompanies this entry. CDR1 and CDR2 are drawn from the germline V gene: SQVTM, ANQGSEA.